These T cell receptor beta chains were read from a single sample in a study of cytomegalovirus exposure and HLA in healthy donors. Sequenced by immunoSEQ multiplex PCR; TCRdb stores in-frame clones only, minus some. Altogether 250,000 to 400,000 clones are present, roughly 86% being singletons, with the ten largest covering around 0.88%. Sequenced: PBMCs. The receptor set was obtained from a man aged 30 to 39 in good health and CMV-seronegative. The CDR3 runs from the conserved cysteine through the conserved F or W. Each record gives: CDR3 DNA, CDR3 protein, CDR3 length, D gene, clone size, V gene, J gene. A D gene is named only where the DNA matches it firmly. Clone size, where shown, is once, few, many, or a class for clones that have expanded.

cdr3_nt: TGTGCCAGCAGTGACTCAAAACTAGCGGGGGGGAGCTCCTACAATGAGCAGTTCTTC; cdr3_aa: CASSDSKLAGGSSYNEQFF; cdr3_length: 19; d_call: TRBD2; clone_size: .; v_call: TRBV6-4; j_call: TRBJ2-1
cdr3_nt: TGTGCCAGCAGCCATCACAGCGGGGGGGCCTACAATGAGCAGTTCTTC; cdr3_aa: CASSHHSGGAYNEQFF; cdr3_length: 16; d_call: TRBD2; clone_size: once; v_call: TRBV4-2; j_call: TRBJ2-1
cdr3_nt: TGTGCCAGCAGCCCCGGATGGGACAGGGACGGGGAGACCCAGTACTTC; cdr3_aa: CASSPGWDRDGETQYF; cdr3_length: 16; d_call: TRBD1; clone_size: .; v_call: TRBV4-2; j_call: TRBJ2-5
cdr3_nt: TGTGCCAGCAGCTTGACAGGGAATGAAAAACTGTTTTTT; cdr3_aa: CASSLTGNEKLFF; cdr3_length: 13; d_call: .; clone_size: .; v_call: TRBV5-6; j_call: TRBJ1-4
cdr3_nt: TGTGCCACCAGCAGAGAGGACACCTATAATTCACCCCTCCACTTT; cdr3_aa: CATSREDTYNSPLHF; cdr3_length: 15; d_call: .; clone_size: .; v_call: TRBV15; j_call: TRBJ1-6
cdr3_nt: TGTGCCAGCTCACCACGGGACACTAACTACGAGCAGTACTTC; cdr3_aa: CASSPRDTNYEQYF; cdr3_length: 14; d_call: .; clone_size: .; v_call: TRBV18; j_call: TRBJ2-7
cdr3_nt: TGTGCCAGCAGCTTGGCTACAGGCGAAAAACTGTTTTTT; cdr3_aa: CASSLATGEKLFF; cdr3_length: 13; d_call: .; clone_size: .; v_call: TRBV7-9; j_call: TRBJ1-4
cdr3_nt: TGTGCCAGCAGGGCCGACAGGGGGCTCGAAGCTTTCTTT; cdr3_aa: CASRADRGLEAFF; cdr3_length: 13; d_call: TRBD1; clone_size: .; v_call: TRBV6-5; j_call: TRBJ1-1
cdr3_nt: TGTGCCAGTATGGGACTAGCGGGGGCGGGCGGGGAGCTGTTTTTT; cdr3_aa: CASMGLAGAGGELFF; cdr3_length: 15; d_call: TRBD2; clone_size: .; v_call: TRBV19; j_call: TRBJ2-2
cdr3_nt: TGTGCCACCCAGCCGACAGGGTCTGACTATGGCTACACCTTC; cdr3_aa: CATQPTGSDYGYTF; cdr3_length: 14; d_call: TRBD1; clone_size: .; v_call: TRBV10-3; j_call: TRBJ1-2
cdr3_nt: TGTGCCAGCAGCTTAGGGACTAGCGGGGCCTACAATGAGCAGTTCTTC; cdr3_aa: CASSLGTSGAYNEQFF; cdr3_length: 16; d_call: TRBD2; clone_size: .; v_call: TRBV7-2; j_call: TRBJ2-1
cdr3_nt: TGTGCCAGTACTGACAGGGGTAGTACTTACGAGCAGTACTTC; cdr3_aa: CASTDRGSTYEQYF; cdr3_length: 14; d_call: TRBD1; clone_size: .; v_call: TRBV19; j_call: TRBJ2-7
cdr3_nt: TGTGCCAGCAGCTTAGTGGGCGGGGGCCCCACAGATACGCAGTATTTT; cdr3_aa: CASSLVGGGPTDTQYF; cdr3_length: 16; d_call: .; clone_size: .; v_call: TRBV7-8; j_call: TRBJ2-3
cdr3_nt: TGTGCCAGCAGCTTAGGACTAGCGGGATTAAATGAGCAGTTCTTC; cdr3_aa: CASSLGLAGLNEQFF; cdr3_length: 15; d_call: TRBD2; clone_size: once; v_call: TRBV11-2; j_call: TRBJ2-1
cdr3_nt: TGTGCCAGCAGCTCGTGGAGGGTTTCTCCAGAGACCCAGTACTTC; cdr3_aa: CASSSWRVSPETQYF; cdr3_length: 15; d_call: .; clone_size: .; v_call: TRBV7-9; j_call: TRBJ2-5
cdr3_nt: TGTGCCAGTAGTATGGGGTTGGGGATGGGGGCCTCCTACGAGCAGTACTTC; cdr3_aa: CASSMGLGMGASYEQYF; cdr3_length: 17; d_call: .; clone_size: once; v_call: TRBV19; j_call: TRBJ2-7
cdr3_nt: TGTGCCAGCAGCGACGGGACAGTGGGTAATTCACCCCTCCACTTT; cdr3_aa: CASSDGTVGNSPLHF; cdr3_length: 15; d_call: TRBD1; clone_size: .; v_call: TRBV7-2; j_call: TRBJ1-6
cdr3_nt: TGCGCCAGCAGCTTACAGGGGGCTAACTATGGCTACACCTTC; cdr3_aa: CASSLQGANYGYTF; cdr3_length: 14; d_call: TRBD1; clone_size: .; v_call: TRBV5-1; j_call: TRBJ1-2
cdr3_nt: TGTGCTAGTGGTGTCCAGGGGAGTCAGCCCCAGCATTTT; cdr3_aa: CASGVQGSQPQHF; cdr3_length: 13; d_call: .; clone_size: .; v_call: TRBV12-5; j_call: TRBJ1-5
cdr3_nt: TGCGCCAGCAGCGATCGAAGGACTAGCGGGGGGGATGAGCAGTTCTTC; cdr3_aa: CASSDRRTSGGDEQFF; cdr3_length: 16; d_call: TRBD2; clone_size: .; v_call: TRBV5-1; j_call: TRBJ2-1
cdr3_nt: TGTGCCAGCACCTCGACAGGCTGGGGGAATGGCTACACCTTC; cdr3_aa: CASTSTGWGNGYTF; cdr3_length: 14; d_call: .; clone_size: .; v_call: TRBV6-5; j_call: TRBJ1-2
cdr3_nt: TGTGCCAGCAGTGACGTGCTGGGGGACAAGGCGAACACTGAAGCTTTCTTT; cdr3_aa: CASSDVLGDKANTEAFF; cdr3_length: 17; d_call: .; clone_size: .; v_call: TRBV6-4; j_call: TRBJ1-1
cdr3_nt: TGCGCCAGCAGCCAAGGGACAGTGCAGGGGTACAATGAGCAGTTCTTC; cdr3_aa: CASSQGTVQGYNEQFF; cdr3_length: 16; d_call: .; clone_size: .; v_call: TRBV4-1; j_call: TRBJ2-1
cdr3_nt: TGTGCCAGCGGACGCGGGACAGGGAATTCACCCCTCCACTTT; cdr3_aa: CASGRGTGNSPLHF; cdr3_length: 14; d_call: TRBD1; clone_size: few; v_call: TRBV27; j_call: TRBJ1-6